This TCR beta chain is drawn from a study of blood T cell repertoires in COVID-19. Only in-frame clones appear in the TCRdb table, and some are missing; sequencing was by immunoSEQ multiplex PCR. Of over 100,000 clones in the sample, just under 95% were seen once. The germline gives CDR1 SNHLY, CDR2 FYNNEI. This CDR3 region has 13 residues. Trimming took 5 bases from V and 5 from J, leaving 11 bases between them. The sample taken for sequencing was peripheral blood. The chain carries TRBV2 and TRBJ2-3; TRBD2 might be the D (5 bases). The receptor comes from a woman in her 50s with COVID-19, enrolled during active disease. CDR3 nucleotide sequence: TGTGCCAGCAGTCCCCAAGGACTAGATACGCAGTATTTT. Protein: CASSPQGLDTQYF.